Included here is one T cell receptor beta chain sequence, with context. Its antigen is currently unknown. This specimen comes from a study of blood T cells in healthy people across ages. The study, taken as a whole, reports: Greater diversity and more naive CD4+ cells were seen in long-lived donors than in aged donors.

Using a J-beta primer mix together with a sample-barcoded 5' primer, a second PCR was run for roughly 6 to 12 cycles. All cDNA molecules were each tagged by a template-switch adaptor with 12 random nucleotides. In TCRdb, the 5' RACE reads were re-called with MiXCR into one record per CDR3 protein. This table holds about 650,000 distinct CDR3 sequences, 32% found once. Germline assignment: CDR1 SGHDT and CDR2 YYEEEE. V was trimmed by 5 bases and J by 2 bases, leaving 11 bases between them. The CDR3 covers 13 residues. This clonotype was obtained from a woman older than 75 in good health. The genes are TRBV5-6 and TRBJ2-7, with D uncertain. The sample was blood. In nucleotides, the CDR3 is TGTGCCAGCAGAACAACGGCGGCCTACGAGCAGTACTTC. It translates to CASRTTAAYEQYF.